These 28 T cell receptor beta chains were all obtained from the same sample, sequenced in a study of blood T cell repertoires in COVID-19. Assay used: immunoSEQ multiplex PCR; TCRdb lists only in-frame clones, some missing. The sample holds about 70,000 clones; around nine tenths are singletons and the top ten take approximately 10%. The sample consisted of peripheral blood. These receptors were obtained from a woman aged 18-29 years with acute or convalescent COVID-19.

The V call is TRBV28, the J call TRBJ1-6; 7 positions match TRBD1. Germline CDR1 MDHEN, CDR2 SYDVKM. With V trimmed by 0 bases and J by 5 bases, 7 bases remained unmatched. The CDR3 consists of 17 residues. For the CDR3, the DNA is TGTGCCAGCAGTTTATGGGGGACAGTTGTTAATAATTCACCCCTCCACTTT. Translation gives CASSLWGTVVNNSPLHF.

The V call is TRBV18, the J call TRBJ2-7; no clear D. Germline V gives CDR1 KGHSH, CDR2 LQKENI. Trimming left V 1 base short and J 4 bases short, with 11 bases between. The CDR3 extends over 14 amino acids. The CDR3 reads CASSPRSSQYEQYF. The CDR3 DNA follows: TGTGCCAGCTCACCACGGAGCAGCCAGTACGAGCAGTACTTC.

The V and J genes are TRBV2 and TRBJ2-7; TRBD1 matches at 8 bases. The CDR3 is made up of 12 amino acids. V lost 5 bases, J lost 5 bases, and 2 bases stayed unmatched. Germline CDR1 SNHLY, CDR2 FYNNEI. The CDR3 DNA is TGTGCCAGCAGTCAGGACAGGGACGAGCAGTACTTC. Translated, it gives CASSQDRDEQYF.

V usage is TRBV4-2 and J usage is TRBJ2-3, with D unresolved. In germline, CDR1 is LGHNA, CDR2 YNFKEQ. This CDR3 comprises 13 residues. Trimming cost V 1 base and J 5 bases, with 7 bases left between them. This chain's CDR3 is CASSQAVRDTQYF. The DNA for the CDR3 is TGTGCCAGCAGCCAAGCTGTCCGAGATACGCAGTATTTT.

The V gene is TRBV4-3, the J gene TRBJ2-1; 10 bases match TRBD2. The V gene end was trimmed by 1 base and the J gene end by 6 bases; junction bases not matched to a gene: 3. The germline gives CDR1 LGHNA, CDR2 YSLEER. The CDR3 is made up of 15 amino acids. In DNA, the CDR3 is TGCGCCAGCAGCCAAGCTAGCGGGAGCGTCAATGAGCAGTTCTTC. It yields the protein CASSQASGSVNEQFF.

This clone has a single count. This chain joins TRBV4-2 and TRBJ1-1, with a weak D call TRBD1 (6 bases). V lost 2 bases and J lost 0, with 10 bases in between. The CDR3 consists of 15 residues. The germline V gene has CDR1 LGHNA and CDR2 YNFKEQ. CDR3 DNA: TGTGCCAGCAGCCAACCACAGGGCGTGAACACTGAAGCTTTCTTT. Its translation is CASSQPQGVNTEAFF.

This chain's CDR3 is CASTSYGDAALNYGYTF. CDR3 DNA: TGTGCCAGCACTTCATACGGGGATGCGGCCCTGAACTATGGCTACACCTTC. The genes are TRBV7-8 and TRBJ1-2; D ambiguous. This CDR3 comprises 17 residues. CDR1 is SGHVS and CDR2 is FQNEAQ in the germline V gene. Deletions cut 7 bases from V and 2 bases from J, with 23 bases between.

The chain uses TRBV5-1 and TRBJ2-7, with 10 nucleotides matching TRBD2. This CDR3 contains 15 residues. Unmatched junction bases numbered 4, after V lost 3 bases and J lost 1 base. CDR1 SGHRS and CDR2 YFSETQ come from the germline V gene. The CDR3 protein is CASSSGTSASYEQYF. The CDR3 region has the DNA TGCGCCAGCAGCTCCGGGACTAGCGCATCCTACGAGCAGTACTTC. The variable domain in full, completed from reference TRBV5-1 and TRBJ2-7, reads KAGVTQTPRYLIKTRGQQVTLSCSPISGHRSVSWYQQTPGQGLQFLFEYFSETQRNKGNFPGRFSGRQFSNSRSEMNVSTLELGDSALYLCASSSGTSASYEQYFGPGTRLTVT.

CDR3 sequence reads: CASSYLAGSYNEQFF. CDR3 DNA: TGTGCCAGCAGCTATTTAGCGGGATCCTACAATGAGCAGTTCTTC. The chain links TRBV7-8 to TRBJ2-1, with 8 bases fitting TRBD2. Trimming cost V 4 bases and J 1 base; bases outside gene matches: 3. This CDR3 is built from 15 residues. Looked up from germline, CDR1 is SGHVS and CDR2 is FQNEAQ.

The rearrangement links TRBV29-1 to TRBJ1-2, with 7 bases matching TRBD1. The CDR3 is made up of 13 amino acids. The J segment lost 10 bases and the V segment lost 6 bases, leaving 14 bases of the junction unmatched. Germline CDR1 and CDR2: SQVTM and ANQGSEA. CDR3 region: CSVLAWDSNTYTF. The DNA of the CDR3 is TGCAGCGTACTCGCCTGGGACAGTAATACCTACACCTTC.

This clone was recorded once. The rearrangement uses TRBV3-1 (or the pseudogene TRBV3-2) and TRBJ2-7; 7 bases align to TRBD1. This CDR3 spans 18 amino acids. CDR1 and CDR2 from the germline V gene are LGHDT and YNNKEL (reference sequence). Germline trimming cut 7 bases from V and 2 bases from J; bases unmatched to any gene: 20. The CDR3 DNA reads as TGTGCCAGCACCCCACTCCGGGACAGAGAAGAGGAAACCTACGAGCAGTACTTC. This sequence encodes CASTPLRDREEETYEQYF.

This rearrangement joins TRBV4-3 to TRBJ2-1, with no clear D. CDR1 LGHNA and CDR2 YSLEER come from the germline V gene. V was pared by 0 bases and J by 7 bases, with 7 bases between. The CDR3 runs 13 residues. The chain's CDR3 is CASSQDLSNEQFF. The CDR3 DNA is TGCGCCAGCAGCCAAGATCTGAGTAATGAGCAGTTCTTC.

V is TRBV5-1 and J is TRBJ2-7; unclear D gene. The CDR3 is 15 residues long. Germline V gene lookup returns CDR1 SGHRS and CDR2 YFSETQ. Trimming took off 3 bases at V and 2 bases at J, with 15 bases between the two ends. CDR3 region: CASSSRSGPTYEQYF. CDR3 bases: TGCGCCAGCAGCTCCCGAAGTGGCCCAACCTACGAGCAGTACTTC.

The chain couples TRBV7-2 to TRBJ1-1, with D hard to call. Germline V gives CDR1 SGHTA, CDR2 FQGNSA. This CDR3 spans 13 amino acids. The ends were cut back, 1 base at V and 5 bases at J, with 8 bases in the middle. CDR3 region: CASSLGGPTEAFF. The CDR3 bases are TGTGCCAGCAGCTTAGGTGGGCCGACTGAAGCTTTCTTT.

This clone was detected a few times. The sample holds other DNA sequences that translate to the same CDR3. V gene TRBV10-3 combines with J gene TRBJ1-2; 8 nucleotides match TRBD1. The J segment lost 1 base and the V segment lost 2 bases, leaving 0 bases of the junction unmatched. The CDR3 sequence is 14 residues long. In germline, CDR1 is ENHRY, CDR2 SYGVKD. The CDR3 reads CAISEDRGNYGYTF. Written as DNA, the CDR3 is TGTGCCATCAGTGAGGACAGGGGTAACTATGGCTACACCTTC.

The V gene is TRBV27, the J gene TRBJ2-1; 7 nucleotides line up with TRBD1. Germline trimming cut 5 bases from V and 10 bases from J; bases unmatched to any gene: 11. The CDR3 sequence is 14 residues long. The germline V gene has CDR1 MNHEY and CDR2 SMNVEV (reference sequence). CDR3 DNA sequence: TGTGCCAGCAGTCTAACCCGACAGGGCAGAGAGCAGTTCTTC. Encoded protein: CASSLTRQGREQFF.

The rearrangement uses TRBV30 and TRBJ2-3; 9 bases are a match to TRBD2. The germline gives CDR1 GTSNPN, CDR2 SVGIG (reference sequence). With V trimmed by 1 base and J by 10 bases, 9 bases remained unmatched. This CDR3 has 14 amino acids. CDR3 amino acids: CAWSAGAGGEAQYF. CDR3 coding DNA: TGTGCCTGGAGTGCAGGAGCGGGGGGTGAGGCGCAGTATTTT.

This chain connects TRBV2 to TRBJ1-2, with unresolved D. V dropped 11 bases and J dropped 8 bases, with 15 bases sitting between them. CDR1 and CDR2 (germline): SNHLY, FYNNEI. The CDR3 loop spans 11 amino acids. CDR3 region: CAERRRRGYTF. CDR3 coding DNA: TGTGCCGAGAGGAGGAGGAGGGGCTACACCTTC.

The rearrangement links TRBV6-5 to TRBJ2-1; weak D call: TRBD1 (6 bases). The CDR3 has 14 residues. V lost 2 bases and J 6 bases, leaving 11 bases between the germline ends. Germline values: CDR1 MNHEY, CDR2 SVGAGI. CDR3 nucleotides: TGTGCCAGCAGTTACCTGGGGGCGCGCAATGAGCAGTTCTTC. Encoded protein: CASSYLGARNEQFF.

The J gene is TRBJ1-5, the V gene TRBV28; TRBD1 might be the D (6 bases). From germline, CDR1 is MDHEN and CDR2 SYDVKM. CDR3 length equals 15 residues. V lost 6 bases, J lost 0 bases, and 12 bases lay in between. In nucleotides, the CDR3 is TGTGCCAGCAGCCGTGGACAGTATAGCAATCAGCCCCAGCATTTT. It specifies CASSRGQYSNQPQHF.

The CDR3 sequence is CASSVGGGGAADTQYF. The CDR3 bases are TGTGCCAGCAGCGTTGGCGGCGGGGGGGCTGCAGATACGCAGTATTTT. The chain couples TRBV27 to TRBJ2-3; 9 bases map to TRBD2. Germline values: CDR1 MNHEY, CDR2 SMNVEV (reference sequence). V gave up 6 bases and J gave up 4 bases; unmatched junction bases: 11. The CDR3 runs 16 residues.

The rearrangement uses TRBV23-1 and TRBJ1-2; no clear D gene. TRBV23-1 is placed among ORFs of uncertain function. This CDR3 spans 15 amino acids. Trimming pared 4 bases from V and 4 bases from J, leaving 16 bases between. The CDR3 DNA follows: TGCGCCAGCAGTCGGCATGAACAGAAAATCTATGGCTACACCTTC. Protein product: CASSRHEQKIYGYTF.

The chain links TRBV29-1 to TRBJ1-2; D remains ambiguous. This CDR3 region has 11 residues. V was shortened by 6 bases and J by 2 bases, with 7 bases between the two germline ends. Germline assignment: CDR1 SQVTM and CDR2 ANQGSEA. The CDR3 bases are TGCAGCGTCGGTTCCAACTATGGCTACACCTTC. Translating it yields CSVGSNYGYTF.

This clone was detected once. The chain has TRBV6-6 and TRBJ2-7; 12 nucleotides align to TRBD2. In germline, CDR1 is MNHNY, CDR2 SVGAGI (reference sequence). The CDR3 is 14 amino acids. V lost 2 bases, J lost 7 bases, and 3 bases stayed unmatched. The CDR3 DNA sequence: TGTGCCAGCAGTTACAACGGACTAGCGGGAGAGCAGTACTTC. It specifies CASSYNGLAGEQYF.

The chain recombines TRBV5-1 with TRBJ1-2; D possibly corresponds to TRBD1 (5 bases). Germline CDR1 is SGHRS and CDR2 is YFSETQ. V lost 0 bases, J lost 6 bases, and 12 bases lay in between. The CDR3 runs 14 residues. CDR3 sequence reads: CASSLGEGPHGYTF. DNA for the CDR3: TGCGCCAGCAGCTTGGGGGAGGGGCCCCATGGCTACACCTTC.

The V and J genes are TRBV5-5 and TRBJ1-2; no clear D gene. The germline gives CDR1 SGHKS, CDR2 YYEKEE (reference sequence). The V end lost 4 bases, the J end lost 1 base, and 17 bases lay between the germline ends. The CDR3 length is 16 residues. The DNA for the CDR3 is TGTGCCAGCAGCGATGCCAGCACAGAGATTAACTATGGCTACACCTTC. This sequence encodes CASSDASTEINYGYTF.

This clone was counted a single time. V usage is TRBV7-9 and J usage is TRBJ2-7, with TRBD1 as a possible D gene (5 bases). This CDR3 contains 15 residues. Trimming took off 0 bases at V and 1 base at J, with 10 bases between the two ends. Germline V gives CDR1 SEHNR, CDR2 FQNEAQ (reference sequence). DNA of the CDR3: TGTGCCAGCAGCTTAGCGTCGGACACTTCCTACGAGCAGTACTTC. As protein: CASSLASDTSYEQYF.

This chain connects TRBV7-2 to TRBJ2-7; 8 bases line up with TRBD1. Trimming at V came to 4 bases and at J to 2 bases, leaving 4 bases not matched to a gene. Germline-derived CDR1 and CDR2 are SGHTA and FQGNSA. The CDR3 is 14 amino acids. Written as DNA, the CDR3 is TGTGCCAGCAGCTACGACAGGGGAACCTACGAGCAGTACTTC. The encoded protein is CASSYDRGTYEQYF.